This TCR beta chain originates from a study of monozygotic twins with inflammatory bowel disease. Molecular identifiers with 6-nucleotide sample barcodes were added during cDNA synthesis via template switching. TCRalpha along with TCRbeta cDNA was subjected to two nested PCRs lasting roughly 15 and 9 cycles. After re-calling the 5' RACE reads, TCRdb lists one entry per CDR3 protein, DNA absent. Found here are about 150,000 distinct CDR3 sequences; the top ten clones hold more than 1%. This CDR3 contains 16 residues. Per the germline V gene, CDR1 is SGHTA and CDR2 is FQGTGA. As to this clonotype: What it binds is unknown.

Findings and caveats of the study: Part of the variability in patient repertoires may have come from differing immunosuppressive treatments. No single strong signal or clonotype associated with IBD was supported.

The chain uses TRBV7-3 and TRBJ2-3; TCRdb reports TRBD2, a call that lacks DNA to check it against. This sequence originates from a human donor with ulcerative colitis or Crohn's disease, or a healthy co-twin of an affected twin (not recorded which). The sample was blood. CDR3: CASSSGLAGGADTQYF.